This TCR beta chain emerged from a study of T cell repertoires in cytomegalovirus infection. Study observations and caveats: CMV-specific HLA-C-restricted TCR beta clonotypes dominated the ex vivo response.

Per the germline V gene, CDR1 is DFQATT and CDR2 is SNEGSKA (reference sequence). This CDR3 comprises 15 residues. Trimming pared 3 bases from V and 3 bases from J, leaving 17 bases between. The sample holds a few counts of this clonotype. Its antigen is unknown. TCRdb ran MiXCR on the reads and lists one entry per CDR3 protein. The sample lists about 160,000 distinct CDR3 sequences; less than 25% were seen once. V usage is TRBV20-1 and J usage is TRBJ2-5, with D possibly called TRBD1 or TRBD2 (6 bases each). The receptor was derived from a human donor in good health (CMV status not recorded). Some clones in this sample may be carry-over from other donors' samples. Sequences were derived from CD8+ T cells from cultured PBMCs, sampled from culture after CMV antigen stimulation. CDR3: CSASPGGRWEETQYF. CDR3 nucleotide sequence: TGCAGTGCTAGTCCCGGGGGCCGCTGGGAAGAGACCCAGTACTTC.